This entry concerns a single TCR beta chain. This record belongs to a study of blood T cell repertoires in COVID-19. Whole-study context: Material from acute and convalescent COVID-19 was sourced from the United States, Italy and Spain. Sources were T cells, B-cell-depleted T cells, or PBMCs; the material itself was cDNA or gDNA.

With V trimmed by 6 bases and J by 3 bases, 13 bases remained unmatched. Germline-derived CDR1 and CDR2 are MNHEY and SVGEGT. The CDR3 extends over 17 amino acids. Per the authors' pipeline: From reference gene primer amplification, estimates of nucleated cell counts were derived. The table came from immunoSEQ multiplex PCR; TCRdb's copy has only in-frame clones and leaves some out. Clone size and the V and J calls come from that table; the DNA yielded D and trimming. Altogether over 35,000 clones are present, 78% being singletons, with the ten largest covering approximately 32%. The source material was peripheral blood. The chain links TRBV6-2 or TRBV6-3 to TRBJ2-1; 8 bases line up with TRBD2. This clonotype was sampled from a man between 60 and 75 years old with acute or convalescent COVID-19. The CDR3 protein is CASSLGWGGRSYNEQFF. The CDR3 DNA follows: TGTGCCAGCAGCCTAGGGTGGGGCGGGAGGAGCTACAATGAGCAGTTCTTC.